Given below is one TCR beta chain in context. The record originates from a study of OX40 agonist ivuxolimab in advanced cancers. The germline gives CDR1 KGHSH, CDR2 LQKENI. The V end was cut by 1 base, the J end by 1 base, with 11 bases between. The CDR3 extends over 16 amino acids. Libraries were prepared by immunoSEQ multiplex PCR; TCRdb keeps only in-frame clonotypes and omits some of them. The repertoire holds tens of thousands of clones, with about 87% as singletons. The gene calls are TRBV18 and TRBJ2-1; possibly TRBD1 for D (6 bases). The specimen was CD4+ or CD8+ T cells sorted from blood, collected in a trial of the OX40 agonist ivuxolimab. The TCR comes from an adult with an advanced solid tumor such as melanoma, head and neck, liver or kidney cancer. CDR3 sequence: CASSPQVTGSYNEQFF. The CDR3 coding sequence is TGTGCCAGCTCACCACAAGTCACAGGGTCCTACAATGAGCAGTTCTTC.